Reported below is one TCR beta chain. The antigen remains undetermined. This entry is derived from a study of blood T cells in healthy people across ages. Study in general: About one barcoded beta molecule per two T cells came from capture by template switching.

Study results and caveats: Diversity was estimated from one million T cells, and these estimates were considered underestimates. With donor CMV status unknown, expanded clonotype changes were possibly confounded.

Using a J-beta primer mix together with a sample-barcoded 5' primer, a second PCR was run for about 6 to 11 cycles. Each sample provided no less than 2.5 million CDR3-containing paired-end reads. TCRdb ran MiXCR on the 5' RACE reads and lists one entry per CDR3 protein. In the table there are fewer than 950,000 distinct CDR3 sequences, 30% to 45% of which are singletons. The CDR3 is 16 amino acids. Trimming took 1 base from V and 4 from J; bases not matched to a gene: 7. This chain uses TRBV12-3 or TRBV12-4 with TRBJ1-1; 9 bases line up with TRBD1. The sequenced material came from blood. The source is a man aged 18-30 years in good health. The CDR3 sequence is CASSLVDRGDRTEAFF. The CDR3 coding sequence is TGTGCCAGCAGTTTAGTGGACAGGGGAGACCGCACTGAAGCTTTCTTT.